Shown below are 21 T cell receptor beta chains from a single sample sequenced in a study of tumour-infiltrating T cells in Burkitt lymphoma. The protocol was immunoSEQ multiplex PCR, while the TCRdb copy is restricted to in-frame clones and leaves out a portion. This sample has about 3,200 clones, with 10% to 15% found just once. Sequenced sample: tumor tissue. These receptors originate from a human donor with Burkitt lymphoma.

This clone came up a few times. The chain joins TRBV11-2 to TRBJ2-7; D assignment may be TRBD1 or TRBD2 (5 bases each). Trimming left V 0 bases short and J 11 bases short, with 20 bases between. The V gene's germline CDR1 is SGHAT and CDR2 FQNNGV. This CDR3 contains 15 residues. In DNA, the CDR3 is TGTGCCAGCAGCTTAGATCAAGCACAAGGGATGGGGGAGTACTTC. The encoded protein is CASSLDQAQGMGEYF.

The chain joins TRBV9 to TRBJ1-2; no firm D call. Per germline, CDR1 SGDLS and CDR2 YYNGEE. Between the trimmed V and J ends, which lost 3 bases and 4 bases, there was a span of 16 bases. CDR3 length: 15 residues. The CDR3 nucleotides are TGTGCCAGCAGCGGGTACGCGGAGGGAGTCTATGGCTACACCTTC. The encoded protein is CASSGYAEGVYGYTF.

This clone was counted a few times. The chain is built from TRBV9 and TRBJ2-6; D not resolved. Germline V lookup: CDR1 SGDLS, CDR2 YYNGEE. This CDR3 region has 14 residues. The V end lost 3 bases, the J end lost 0 bases, and 4 bases lay between the germline ends. The DNA of the CDR3 is TGTGCCAGCAGCGGACACTCTGGGGCCAACGTCCTGACTTTC. Translation gives CASSGHSGANVLTF.

This clone was detected only a few times. V and J are TRBV7-2 and TRBJ2-5; either TRBD1 or TRBD2 may fit D (5 bases each). The CDR3 is made up of 14 amino acids. Germline assignment: CDR1 SGHTA and CDR2 FQGNSA. V dropped 4 bases and J dropped 5 bases, with 14 bases sitting between them. CDR3 in amino acids: CASSWGLGLETQYF. The CDR3 nucleotides are TGTGCCAGCAGCTGGGGGTTGGGTCTCGAGACCCAGTACTTC.

The V gene is TRBV5-6, the J gene TRBJ1-1; 8 nucleotides agree with TRBD1. CDR1 SGHDT and CDR2 YYEEEE come from the germline V gene. CDR3 size: 12 residues. V lost 6 bases, J lost 9 bases, and 7 bases stayed unmatched. Here the CDR3 DNA reads TGTGCCAGCACCCCCGGACAGGGTCAAGCTTTCTTT. It is translated as CASTPGQGQAFF.

This clone has more than one count but fewer than ten. DNA of the CDR3: TGCGCCAGCAGCATGGCAGGGGACCTCTATGGCTACACCTTC. It translates to CASSMAGDLYGYTF. The chain combines TRBV5-1 with TRBJ1-2, with a tentative D call TRBD1 (6 bases). The germline V gene has CDR1 SGHRS and CDR2 YFSETQ. The CDR3 runs 14 residues. Trimming took 4 bases from V and 4 from J, leaving 14 bases between them.

The chain uses TRBV7-2 and TRBJ1-5; D might be TRBD1 (6 bases). Trimming stripped 2 bases from V and 7 bases from J, with 18 bases between. CDR1 and CDR2 (germline): SGHTA, FQGNSA. The CDR3 has 16 residues. The CDR3 DNA sequence: TGTGCCAGCAGCTTATTCGGGGGCGTAATAAAGCAGCCCCAGCATTTT. It encodes CASSLFGGVIKQPQHF.

V is TRBV6-5 and J is TRBJ1-1; no reliable D call. V was trimmed by 0 bases and J by 1 base, leaving 9 bases between them. Germline CDR1 is MNHEY and CDR2 is SVGAGI. This CDR3 has 15 amino acids. The CDR3 DNA is TGTGCCAGCAGTTACTCGAGTAGAGCGAACACTGAAGCTTTCTTT. This encodes CASSYSSRANTEAFF.

A few counts support this clone. The J gene is TRBJ1-1, the V gene TRBV9; D is undetermined. The CDR3 sequence is 12 residues long. Trimming took off 0 bases at V and 5 bases at J, with 5 bases between the two ends. The germline V gene has CDR1 SGDLS and CDR2 YYNGEE. The CDR3 sequence is CASSVVGTEAFF. CDR3 sequence (DNA): TGTGCCAGCAGCGTAGTTGGAACTGAAGCTTTCTTT.

The V gene is TRBV19, the J gene TRBJ1-2; 7 bases align to TRBD1. The CDR3 runs 15 residues. Trimming cost V 2 bases and J 2 bases; bases outside gene matches: 5. Germline CDR1 is LNHDA and CDR2 is SQIVND (reference sequence). The CDR3 nucleotides read TGTGCCAGTAGTATATCTCGGACAGGCAACTATGGCTACACCTTC. It is translated as CASSISRTGNYGYTF. Variable domain in full (rest from reference TRBV19 and TRBJ1-2): DGGITQSPKYLFRKEGQNVTLSCEQNLNHDAMYWYRQDPGQGLRLIYYSQIVNDFQKGDIAEGYSVSREKKESFPLTVTSAQKNPTAFYLCASSISRTGNYGYTFGSGTRLTVV.

This clone was found a few times. This rearrangement joins TRBV7-2 to TRBJ1-5; D remains unclear. The length of the CDR3 is 13 residues. V shed 4 bases and J shed 6 bases, with 10 bases lying between them. CDR1 and CDR2 from the germline V gene are SGHTA and FQGNSA. CDR3 sequence: CASSSGRTQPQHF. CDR3 DNA: TGTGCCAGCAGCTCAGGACGGACTCAGCCCCAGCATTTT.

This clone was picked up a small number of times. In DNA, the CDR3 is TGTGCCAGCAGCTTCGGTTCCGGGACTAGCGGGGCCTTCTACGAGCAGTACTTC. This gives the protein CASSFGSGTSGAFYEQYF. This chain links TRBV7-2 with TRBJ2-7; 13 nucleotides agree with TRBD2. This CDR3 spans 18 amino acids. The ends lost 3 bases at V and 3 bases at J; junction bases unmatched: 11. The germline gives CDR1 SGHTA, CDR2 FQGNSA.

This clone turned up a few times. V and J are TRBV5-4 and TRBJ2-1; the D call may be TRBD1 or TRBD2 (5 bases each). The CDR3 sequence is 15 residues long. Germline V gene sequence: CDR1 SGHNT, CDR2 YYREEE (reference sequence). Trimming took off 2 bases at V and 0 bases at J, with 9 bases between the two ends. The CDR3 spells CASSFGAFSYNEQFF. CDR3 DNA: TGTGCCAGCAGCTTCGGGGCTTTCTCCTACAATGAGCAGTTCTTC.

This clone occurred a few times. The chain recombines TRBV7-2 with TRBJ1-2; D gene ambiguous. CDR1 and CDR2 from the germline V gene are SGHTA and FQGNSA. Trimming left V 1 base short and J 10 bases short, with 13 bases between. The CDR3 consists of 13 residues. This CDR3 is CASSLEWAVVYTF. Written as DNA, the CDR3 is TGTGCCAGCAGCTTAGAATGGGCGGTTGTCTACACCTTC.

Only a few counts were recorded for this clone. The gene calls are TRBV4-2 and TRBJ2-7; the match to TRBD2 covers 8 bases. The CDR3 is 18 amino acids. CDR1 and CDR2 from the germline V gene are LGHNA and YNFKEQ. The ends lost 0 bases at V and 3 bases at J; junction bases unmatched: 13. The CDR3 DNA sequence: TGTGCCAGCAGCCAAGATAAGGGACGGGGGGGCCGTAACTACGAGCAGTACTTC. It yields the protein CASSQDKGRGGRNYEQYF.

This chain uses TRBV7-3 with TRBJ2-1; TRBD1 is a possible D gene (6 bases). CDR1 is SGHTA, CDR2 FQGTGA, per germline. V lost 7 bases to trimming and J lost 7 bases, with 14 bases between them. This CDR3 region has 13 residues. The CDR3 DNA follows: TGTGCCAGCACCTCCCCAGGGGAAAATGAGCAGTTCTTC. Translated, it gives CASTSPGENEQFF.

In its sample, this clone was seen a few times. The genes are TRBV6-1 and TRBJ1-2, with D unclear. The germline V and J ends were trimmed by 1 base and 4 bases, with 10 bases remaining between them. The CDR3 contains 14 residues. The V gene's germline CDR1 is MNHNS and CDR2 SASEGT. The CDR3 bases are TGTGCCAGCAGTGAAGAGCGACGGCTCTATGGCTACACCTTC. As protein: CASSEERRLYGYTF.

The V and J genes are TRBV9 and TRBJ2-2; D uncertain. This CDR3 region has 12 residues. Per germline, CDR1 SGDLS and CDR2 YYNGEE. Deletions cut 3 bases from V and 5 bases from J, with 5 bases between. CDR3: CASSGRTGELFF. The CDR3 DNA sequence: TGTGCCAGCAGCGGACGTACCGGGGAGCTGTTTTTT.

DNA for the CDR3: TGTGCCAGCAGTTACCTCCAGGGCCGGGACTATGGCTACACCTTC. Protein sequence: CASSYLQGRDYGYTF. The rearrangement links TRBV6-6 to TRBJ1-2; possible D gene TRBD1, 5 bases. Germline V gene sequence: CDR1 MNHNY, CDR2 SVGAGI (reference sequence). This CDR3 region has 15 residues. V was clipped by 2 bases and J by 3 bases, with 13 bases between them.

In this sample, this clone turned up a few times. This chain uses TRBV2 with TRBJ2-2; maybe TRBD1 (6 bases). Germline V gives CDR1 SNHLY, CDR2 FYNNEI. The V and J ends lost 3 bases and 4 bases respectively, with 12 bases between them. The CDR3 is made up of 15 amino acids. Written as DNA, the CDR3 is TGTGCCAGCAGTGACCAACAGGGTTCCACCGGGGAGCTGTTTTTT. Protein product: CASSDQQGSTGELFF.

The V and J genes are TRBV11-2 and TRBJ2-7; D gene unclear. This CDR3 is 12 amino acids long. V was pared by 4 bases and J by 2 bases, with 6 bases between. The germline gives CDR1 SGHAT, CDR2 FQNNGV. In DNA, the CDR3 is TGTGCCAGCAGCTCGAGACCCTACGAGCAGTACTTC. It translates to CASSSRPYEQYF.